This is a list of T cell receptor beta chains from one sample in a study of blood T cell repertoires in COVID-19. TCRdb's copy holds only in-frame clones and misses some; the assay was immunoSEQ multiplex PCR. The table lists some 180,000 clones, 65% to 80% of them singletons, with approximately 15% in the top ten. What was sequenced was peripheral blood. These receptors were taken from a man aged 50 or older who had recovered from COVID-19. Each CDR3 is given with its conserved first and last residue. The order of the fields is D gene, J gene, clone size, CDR3 length, V gene, CDR3 protein, CDR3 DNA. The D gene is left open where the match is weak. Not all rows give a size; the values are once, few, many and, for expanded clones, a class.

D gene: TRBD1; J gene: TRBJ1-6; clone size: NA; CDR3 length: 16; V gene: TRBV28; CDR3 protein: CASSSGTGVYNSPLHF; CDR3 DNA: TGTGCCAGCAGTTCCGGGACAGGAGTCTATAATTCACCCCTCCACTTT
D gene: NA; J gene: TRBJ2-6; clone size: NA; CDR3 length: 19; V gene: TRBV15; CDR3 protein: CATSRDIVEKTSGANVLTF; CDR3 DNA: TGTGCCACCAGCAGAGATATAGTGGAGAAAACCTCTGGGGCCAACGTCCTGACTTTC
D gene: NA; J gene: TRBJ1-2; clone size: NA; CDR3 length: 12; V gene: TRBV5-4; CDR3 protein: CASSLARDGYTF; CDR3 DNA: TGTGCCAGCAGCTTGGCCAGGGATGGCTACACCTTC
D gene: TRBD1; J gene: TRBJ1-5; clone size: once; CDR3 length: 15; V gene: TRBV12-5; CDR3 protein: CASGNTGVVSQPQHF; CDR3 DNA: TGTGCTAGTGGTAACACAGGGGTCGTTAGTCAGCCCCAGCATTTT
D gene: NA; J gene: TRBJ1-6; clone size: NA; CDR3 length: 14; V gene: TRBV27; CDR3 protein: CASSFQGWNSPLHF; CDR3 DNA: TGTGCCAGCAGTTTCCAGGGATGGAATTCACCCCTCCACTTT
D gene: TRBD1; J gene: TRBJ1-2; clone size: NA; CDR3 length: 19; V gene: TRBV10-3; CDR3 protein: CAISDIGDRREYTSGGYTF; CDR3 DNA: TGTGCCATCAGTGATATTGGGGACAGACGTGAGTACACTTCAGGGGGCTACACCTTC
D gene: NA; J gene: TRBJ2-7; clone size: NA; CDR3 length: 13; V gene: TRBV27; CDR3 protein: CATQKPQGYEQYF; CDR3 DNA: TGTGCCACCCAGAAACCACAGGGCTACGAGCAGTACTTC
D gene: NA; J gene: TRBJ2-7; clone size: NA; CDR3 length: 17; V gene: TRBV27; CDR3 protein: CASRPRRGEGSSYEQYF; CDR3 DNA: TGTGCCAGCAGACCAAGGAGGGGCGAAGGGTCCTCCTACGAGCAGTACTTC
D gene: NA; J gene: TRBJ1-2; clone size: NA; CDR3 length: 14; V gene: TRBV29-1; CDR3 protein: CSAGRNDAGYGYTF; CDR3 DNA: TGCAGCGCCGGGAGGAATGATGCCGGCTATGGCTACACCTTC
D gene: TRBD1; J gene: TRBJ2-7; clone size: NA; CDR3 length: 13; V gene: TRBV27; CDR3 protein: CASSRDRGREQYF; CDR3 DNA: TGTGCCAGCAGTCGGGACAGGGGTAGAGAGCAGTACTTC
D gene: TRBD1; J gene: TRBJ1-5; clone size: once; CDR3 length: 17; V gene: TRBV24-1; CDR3 protein: CATSDLKDRGHGQPQHF; CDR3 DNA: TGTGCCACCAGTGATTTGAAGGACAGGGGACATGGACAGCCCCAGCATTTT
D gene: NA; J gene: TRBJ1-1; clone size: few; CDR3 length: 15; V gene: TRBV18; CDR3 protein: CASSPVASTGTEAFF; CDR3 DNA: TGTGCCAGCTCACCGGTAGCTTCAACGGGAACTGAAGCTTTCTTT
D gene: TRBD2; J gene: TRBJ2-3; clone size: NA; CDR3 length: 17; V gene: TRBV7-9; CDR3 protein: CASSNAPGLAGTDTQYF; CDR3 DNA: TGTGCCAGCAGCAACGCTCCGGGACTAGCGGGCACAGATACGCAGTATTTT
D gene: TRBD2; J gene: TRBJ2-1; clone size: NA; CDR3 length: 15; V gene: TRBV28; CDR3 protein: CASSLYRLASNEQFF; CDR3 DNA: TGTGCCAGCAGTTTATACCGACTAGCGAGCAATGAGCAGTTCTTC
D gene: TRBD2; J gene: TRBJ2-7; clone size: few; CDR3 length: 15; V gene: TRBV7-9; CDR3 protein: CASSPQLAGRYEQYF; CDR3 DNA: TGTGCCAGCAGCCCCCAACTAGCGGGGAGATACGAGCAGTACTTC
D gene: NA; J gene: TRBJ2-5; clone size: few; CDR3 length: 15; V gene: TRBV3-1/TRBV3-2; CDR3 protein: CASSQSGERGETQYF; CDR3 DNA: TGTGCCAGCAGCCAATCGGGGGAGAGAGGAGAGACCCAGTACTTC
D gene: TRBD1; J gene: TRBJ2-2; clone size: NA; CDR3 length: 19; V gene: TRBV27; CDR3 protein: CASSFRVGRGLLDTGELFF; CDR3 DNA: TGTGCCAGCAGTTTTCGCGTTGGCAGGGGGCTTCTCGACACCGGGGAGCTGTTTTTT
D gene: NA; J gene: TRBJ1-6; clone size: NA; CDR3 length: 12; V gene: TRBV30; CDR3 protein: CAWREQGSPLHF; CDR3 DNA: TGTGCCTGGAGAGAGCAGGGTTCACCCCTCCACTTT
D gene: NA; J gene: TRBJ2-5; clone size: NA; CDR3 length: 15; V gene: TRBV2; CDR3 protein: CASSLNRGGQETQYF; CDR3 DNA: TGTGCCAGCAGTTTGAACAGGGGAGGCCAAGAGACCCAGTACTTC
D gene: NA; J gene: TRBJ1-2; clone size: once; CDR3 length: 13; V gene: TRBV30; CDR3 protein: CAWAGQELYGYTF; CDR3 DNA: TGTGCCTGGGCAGGGCAGGAGCTCTATGGCTACACCTTC
D gene: NA; J gene: TRBJ2-2; clone size: NA; CDR3 length: 15; V gene: TRBV7-9; CDR3 protein: CASSLGGEATGELFF; CDR3 DNA: TGTGCCAGCAGCTTAGGTGGAGAAGCCACCGGGGAGCTGTTTTTT
D gene: NA; J gene: TRBJ2-7; clone size: NA; CDR3 length: 14; V gene: TRBV30; CDR3 protein: CAWSVDRTSYEQYF; CDR3 DNA: TGTGCCTGGAGTGTTGACAGGACCTCCTACGAGCAGTACTTC
D gene: NA; J gene: TRBJ2-4; clone size: NA; CDR3 length: 16; V gene: TRBV28; CDR3 protein: CASSWQRLIAKNIQYF; CDR3 DNA: TGTGCCAGCAGTTGGCAGCGGTTAATAGCCAAAAACATTCAGTACTTC
D gene: NA; J gene: TRBJ1-2; clone size: NA; CDR3 length: 14; V gene: TRBV27; CDR3 protein: CASSLRGNNYGYTF; CDR3 DNA: TGTGCCAGCAGTTTGCGCGGGAACAACTATGGCTACACCTTC